This is a list of T cell receptor beta chains from one sample in a study of cytomegalovirus exposure and HLA in healthy donors. Only in-frame clones appear in the TCRdb table, and some are missing; sequencing was by immunoSEQ multiplex PCR. Among under 200,000 clones listed, about 72% were seen once. The sequenced sample consisted of PBMCs. The receptors were gathered from a man aged 45-65 years in good health and CMV-seropositive. CDR3s include the opening cysteine and the closing phenylalanine or tryptophan. Not all rows give a size; the values are once, few, many and, for expanded clones, a class.

CASSPLSGLPNTEAFF TRBV7-9 . 16 TRBJ1-1
CASSSSRLAGNVYEQYF TRBV28 . 17 TRBJ2-7
CASSIVGREFYGYTF TRBV19 once 15 TRBJ1-2
CASSMTLAGGRTGELFF TRBV5-1 . 17 TRBJ2-2
CASSTRLAGELFF TRBV7-9 . 13 TRBJ2-2
CASSVGTGVNYGYTF TRBV9 . 15 TRBJ1-2
CSVVRGGVNTEAFF TRBV29-1 . 14 TRBJ1-1
CASSPDTLNTEAFF TRBV7-7 . 14 TRBJ1-1
CASSSPGGTYNEQFF TRBV5-4 few 15 TRBJ2-1
CASSYAGETYGYTF TRBV27 . 14 TRBJ1-2
CASSYSIGNQPQHF TRBV6-5 . 14 TRBJ1-5
CATRLSWSTDTQYF TRBV7-9 . 14 TRBJ2-3
CASRDLQGIGANVLTF TRBV28 . 16 TRBJ2-6
CASSAPTGIGDYGYTF TRBV9 . 16 TRBJ1-2
CASSPLSGVRGGELFF TRBV9 . 16 TRBJ2-2
CASSQDYGVGGPLHF TRBV4-3 . 15 TRBJ1-6
CASSEALGLVGFVNTQYF TRBV2 once 18 TRBJ2-3
CASSLTLETQYF TRBV7-2 once 12 TRBJ2-5
CASSRQGGNQPQHF TRBV19 . 14 TRBJ1-5
CASSLGLAGLYEQYF TRBV5-8 . 15 TRBJ2-7
CASSEGTAGNSPLHF TRBV6-4 . 15 TRBJ1-6
CASSYGGSGNTEAFF TRBV28 . 15 TRBJ1-1
CASSPESRSSYEQYF TRBV9 few 15 TRBJ2-7
CASSSGEWRVETQYF TRBV25-1 . 15 TRBJ2-5
CASSTSQGPDTQYF TRBV18 . 14 TRBJ2-3
CASSVFQIMNYGYTF TRBV19 . 15 TRBJ1-2
CASSLLARGGELFF TRBV6-5 . 14 TRBJ2-2
CASGRTGASHGYTF TRBV2 . 14 TRBJ1-2
CASSTQTSGGRYEQYF TRBV19 . 16 TRBJ2-7
CASSQQGAAADTQYF TRBV4-1 . 15 TRBJ2-3
CASSQAVATAGNEKLFF TRBV4-2 . 17 TRBJ1-4
CASSLGVNQPQHF TRBV28 few 13 TRBJ1-5
CASSLVQGFGNQPQHF TRBV7-8 . 16 TRBJ1-5
CASSLDGGGYNEQFF TRBV11-3 few 15 TRBJ2-1
CASSMSRVYGYTF TRBV19 . 13 TRBJ1-2
CASSLVAASTDTQYF TRBV5-4 few 15 TRBJ2-3
CASSLVWAGGAETQYF TRBV5-4 . 16 TRBJ2-5
CASSSQWTNYGYTF TRBV7-9 . 14 TRBJ1-2
CATRRTGPYNEQFF TRBV28 . 14 TRBJ2-1
CASSAQGQAAYEQYF TRBV9 . 15 TRBJ2-7
CSVEMEGWGYTF TRBV29-1 . 12 TRBJ1-2
CASSSEGGAQGGYTF TRBV5-1 . 15 TRBJ1-2
CASSWVGEQTF TRBV5-8 . 11 TRBJ1-2
CASSFPGGTNTGELFF TRBV5-5 few 16 TRBJ2-2
CASSRSPTSGGTNTGELFF TRBV5-1 . 19 TRBJ2-2
CASSRGEADTQYF TRBV7-3 . 13 TRBJ2-3
CASSLGTGYNSPLHF TRBV5-4 few 15 TRBJ1-6
CASSARLAGGDEQYF TRBV7-3 . 15 TRBJ2-7
CASSQGAAGLSYEQYF TRBV7-9 . 16 TRBJ2-7
CASSAGQGAIYGYTF TRBV7-2 . 15 TRBJ1-2
CASSPSIDRENIQYF TRBV18 . 15 TRBJ2-4